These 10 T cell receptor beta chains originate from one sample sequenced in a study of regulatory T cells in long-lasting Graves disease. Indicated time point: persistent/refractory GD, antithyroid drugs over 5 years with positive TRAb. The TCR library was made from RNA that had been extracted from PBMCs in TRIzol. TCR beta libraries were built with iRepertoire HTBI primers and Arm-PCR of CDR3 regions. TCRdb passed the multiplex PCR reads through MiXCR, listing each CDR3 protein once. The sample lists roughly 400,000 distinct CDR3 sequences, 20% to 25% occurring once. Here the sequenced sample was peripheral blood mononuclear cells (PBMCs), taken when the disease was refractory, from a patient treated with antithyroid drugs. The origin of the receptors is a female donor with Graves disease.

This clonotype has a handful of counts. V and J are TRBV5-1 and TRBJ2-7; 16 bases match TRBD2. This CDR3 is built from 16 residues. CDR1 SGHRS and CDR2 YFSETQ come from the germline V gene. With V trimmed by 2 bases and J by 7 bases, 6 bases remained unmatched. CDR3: CASSLGTSGRADEQYF. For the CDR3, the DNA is TGCGCCAGCAGCTTAGGGACTAGCGGGAGGGCGGATGAGCAGTACTTC.

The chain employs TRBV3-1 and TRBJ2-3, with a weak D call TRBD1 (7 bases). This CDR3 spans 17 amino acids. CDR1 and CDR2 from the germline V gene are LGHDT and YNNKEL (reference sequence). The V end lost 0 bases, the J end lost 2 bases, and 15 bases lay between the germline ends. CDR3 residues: CASSQDLSRGDTDTQYF. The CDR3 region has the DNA TGTGCCAGCAGCCAAGATCTGTCCAGGGGGGACACAGATACGCAGTATTTT.

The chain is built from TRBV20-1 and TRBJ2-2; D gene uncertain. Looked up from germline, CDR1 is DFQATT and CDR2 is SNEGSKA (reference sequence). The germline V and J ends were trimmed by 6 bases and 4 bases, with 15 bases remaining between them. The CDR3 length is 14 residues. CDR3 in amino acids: CSASLGSLTGELFF. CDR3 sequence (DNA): TGCAGTGCCAGCCTGGGTTCGCTCACCGGGGAGCTGTTTTTT.

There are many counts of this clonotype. The CDR3 loop reads CASSRLRYEQYF. In nucleotides, the CDR3 is TGTGCCAGCAGTAGACTCCGCTACGAGCAGTACTTC. This rearrangement joins TRBV12-3 or TRBV12-4 to TRBJ2-7; D not certain. There are 12 residues in the CDR3. Trimming took 5 bases from V and 3 from J, leaving 8 bases between them.

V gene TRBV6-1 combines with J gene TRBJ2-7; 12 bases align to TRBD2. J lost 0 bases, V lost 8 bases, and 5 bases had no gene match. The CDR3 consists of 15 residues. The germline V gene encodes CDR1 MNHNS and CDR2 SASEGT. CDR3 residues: CASQPTSGSSYEQYF. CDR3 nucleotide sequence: TGTGCCAGCCAACCGACTAGCGGGAGCTCCTACGAGCAGTACTTC.

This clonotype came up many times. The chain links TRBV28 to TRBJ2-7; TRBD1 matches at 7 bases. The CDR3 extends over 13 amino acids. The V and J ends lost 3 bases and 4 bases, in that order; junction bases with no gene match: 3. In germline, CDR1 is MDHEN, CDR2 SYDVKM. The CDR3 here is CASSFGQVYEQYF. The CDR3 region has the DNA TGTGCCAGCAGTTTTGGACAGGTTTACGAGCAGTACTTC.

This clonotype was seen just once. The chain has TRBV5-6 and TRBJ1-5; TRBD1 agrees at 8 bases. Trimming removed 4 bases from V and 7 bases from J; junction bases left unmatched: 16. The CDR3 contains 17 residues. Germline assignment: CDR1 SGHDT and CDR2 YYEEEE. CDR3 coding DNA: TGTGCCAGCAGCCGCCAGGGGGCGAGGGTGATTGGGCAGCCCCAGCATTTT. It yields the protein CASSRQGARVIGQPQHF.

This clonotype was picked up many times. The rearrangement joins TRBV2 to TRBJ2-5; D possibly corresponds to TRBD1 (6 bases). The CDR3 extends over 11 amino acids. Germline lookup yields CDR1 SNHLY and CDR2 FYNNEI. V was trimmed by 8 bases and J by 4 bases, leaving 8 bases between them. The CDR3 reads CASRTAETQYF. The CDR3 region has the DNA TGTGCCAGCCGGACAGCAGAGACCCAGTACTTC.

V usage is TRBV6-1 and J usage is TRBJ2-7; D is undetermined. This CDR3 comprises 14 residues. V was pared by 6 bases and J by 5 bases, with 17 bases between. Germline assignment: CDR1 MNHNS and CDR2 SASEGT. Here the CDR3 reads CASRIMDQVNEQYF. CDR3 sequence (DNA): TGTGCCAGCAGAATTATGGATCAGGTCAACGAGCAGTACTTC.

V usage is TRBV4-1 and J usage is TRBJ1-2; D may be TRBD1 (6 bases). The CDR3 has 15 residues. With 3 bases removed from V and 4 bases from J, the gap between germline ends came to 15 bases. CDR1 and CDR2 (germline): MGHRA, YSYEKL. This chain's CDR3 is CASSQGHNTAYGYTF. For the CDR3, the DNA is TGCGCCAGCAGCCAGGGACACAATACGGCCTATGGCTACACCTTC.